These T cell receptor beta chains were read from a single sample in a study of T cells in Graves' hyperthyroidism and ophthalmopathy. TCRdb re-analysed the multiplex PCR reads in MiXCR, keeping a single row per CDR3 protein. The profile shows about 47,000 distinct CDR3 sequences, 45% to 65% of them singletons. Sequencing was performed on peripheral blood or thyroid tissue (not recorded which). The source is a man between 18 and 35 years old with Graves' hyperthyroidism. The CDR3 runs from the conserved cysteine through the conserved F or W. Not every row has a clone size; where given, it reads once, few, many or a size class.

TRBV29-1	TRBJ2-7	-	CSTPGGSTYEQYF
TRBV20-1	TRBJ1-5	-	CSAREDKNQAQHF
TRBV5-1	TRBJ1-2	-	CASSRRLAGGYTF
TRBV29-1	TRBJ2-2	-	CSVPKRGGLAGGTGELFF
TRBV6-1	TRBJ2-5	-	CASSHGLAGSETQYF
TRBV29-1	TRBJ1-4	once	CSVEDIGSAGGKLFF
TRBV7-9	TRBJ2-1	-	CASSRGLDYNEQFF
TRBV10-3	TRBJ1-5	-	CAIRQGDGQPQHF
TRBV9	TRBJ2-1	-	CASTVGGVPYNEQFF
TRBV7-9	TRBJ1-5	-	CASSLWRGEGNQPQHF
TRBV6-5	TRBJ1-1	many	CASSYSSTRTEAFF
TRBV15	TRBJ2-2	-	CATSRDRGRTGELFF
TRBV29-1	TRBJ2-7	-	CSERQGYEQYF
TRBV7-9	TRBJ1-2	many	CASSFELGGGYTF
TRBV29-1	TRBJ2-2	many	CSIRGGTAEGGELFF
TRBV7-3	TRBJ1-1	many	CASSLGLNRANTEAFF
TRBV15	TRBJ1-2	-	CATSRSPTNYGYTF
TRBV10-3	TRBJ2-1	-	CAISEPGLEINEQFF
TRBV5-1	TRBJ2-2	-	CASFIAGGTVELFF
TRBV7-8	TRBJ2-5	-	CASSFRQQEAQYF
TRBV29-1	TRBJ1-6	large	CSVEIGYNSPLHF
TRBV29-1	TRBJ1-1	-	CSVERGVFAEAFF
TRBV5-1	TRBJ2-2	many	CASNEVRATGELFF
TRBV7-8	TRBJ1-5	many	CASSLAGTSNQPQHF
TRBV20-1	TRBJ2-7	many	CSARDTGLAGGPSYEQYF
TRBV6-5	TRBJ2-3	few	CASSPGLAGGAGDTQYF
TRBV20-1	TRBJ2-5	-	CSANMGLAGETQYF
TRBV5-1	TRBJ1-1	many	CASRTSQGGLRTEAFF
TRBV12-3/TRBV12-4	TRBJ2-7	many	CASSLSRFGTSISYEQYF
TRBV5-1	TRBJ2-7	many	CASRPANSYEQYF
TRBV20-1	TRBJ2-7	-	CTSGTDLYEQYF
TRBV7-9	TRBJ2-7	-	CASSLTDRDAYEQYF
TRBV7-9	TRBJ1-2	-	CASSPGGLGHYGYTF
TRBV7-2	TRBJ2-5	-	CASSLFGETQYF
TRBV29-1	TRBJ2-7	-	CSVRPGTSGGKIQYEQYF
TRBV7-2	TRBJ2-7	-	CASSQGKGEQYF
TRBV7-8	TRBJ1-1	-	CASYPGGGRTEAFF
TRBV5-1	TRBJ1-3	many	CASSLAPGSSGNTIYF
TRBV5-4	TRBJ1-2	many	CASSAQAGTGEGYGYTF
TRBV19	TRBJ1-5	medium-sized	CASSIWEKGNQPQHF
TRBV7-6	TRBJ2-3	-	CASSLRGGLTDTQYF
TRBV10-3	TRBJ1-4	many	CAISEPDIGEKLFF
TRBV6-5	TRBJ1-3	once	CTSSATGNTIYF
TRBV10-3	TRBJ1-2	-	CAISALRGRTDYDYTF
TRBV5-1	TRBJ1-2	-	CASSQDVWYGYTF